This TCR beta chain stems from a study of blood T cell repertoires in COVID-19. Across the whole study: T cells, B-cell-depleted T cells, or PBMCs provided the cDNA or gDNA that served as material.

The assay was immunoSEQ multiplex PCR, and TCRdb's table has in-frame clones only and misses some. This repertoire shows 95,000 to 100,000 clones, roughly 92% found once; its top ten account for approximately 5.8%. This CDR3 has 17 amino acids. Trimming cost V 2 bases and J 0 bases, with 14 bases left between them. Germline V CDR1 and CDR2: MDHEN, SYDVKM. The chain carries TRBV28 and TRBJ1-3, with D possibly matching TRBD1 (5 bases). The sample consisted of peripheral blood. The sequence was collected from a man aged 45-65 years with active COVID-19. CDR3 protein: CASSLQDSDSSGNTIYF. The DNA of the CDR3 is TGTGCCAGCAGTTTACAAGACAGTGATAGCTCTGGAAACACCATATATTTT.